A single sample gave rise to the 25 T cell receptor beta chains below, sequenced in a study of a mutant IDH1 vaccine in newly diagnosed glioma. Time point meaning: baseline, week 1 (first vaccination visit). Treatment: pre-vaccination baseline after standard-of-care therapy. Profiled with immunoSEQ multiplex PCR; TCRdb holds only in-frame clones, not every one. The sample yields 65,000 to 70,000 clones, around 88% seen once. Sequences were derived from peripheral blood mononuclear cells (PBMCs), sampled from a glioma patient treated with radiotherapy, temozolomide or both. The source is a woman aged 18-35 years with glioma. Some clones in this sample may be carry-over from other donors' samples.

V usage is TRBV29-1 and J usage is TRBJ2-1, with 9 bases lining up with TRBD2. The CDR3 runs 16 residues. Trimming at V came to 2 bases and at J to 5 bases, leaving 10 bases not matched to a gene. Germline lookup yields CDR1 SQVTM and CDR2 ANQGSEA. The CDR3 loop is CSVEWWVAGADNEQFF. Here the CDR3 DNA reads TGCAGCGTTGAATGGTGGGTAGCGGGGGCCGACAATGAGCAGTTCTTC.

CDR3 sequence: CASYDRAVLYEQYF. DNA of the CDR3: TGTGCCAGCTATGACAGGGCGGTACTCTACGAGCAGTACTTC. The chain has TRBV6-1 and TRBJ2-7, with TRBD1 identical over 7 bases. This CDR3 is built from 14 residues. V was clipped by 8 bases and J by 3 bases; unmatched bases: 10. Germline values: CDR1 MNHNS, CDR2 SASEGT.

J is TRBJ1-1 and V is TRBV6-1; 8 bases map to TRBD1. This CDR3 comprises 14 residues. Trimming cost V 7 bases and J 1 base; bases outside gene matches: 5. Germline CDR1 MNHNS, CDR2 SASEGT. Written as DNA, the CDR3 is TGTGCCAGCACTCGACAGGGGACGAACACTGAAGCTTTCTTT. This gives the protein CASTRQGTNTEAFF.

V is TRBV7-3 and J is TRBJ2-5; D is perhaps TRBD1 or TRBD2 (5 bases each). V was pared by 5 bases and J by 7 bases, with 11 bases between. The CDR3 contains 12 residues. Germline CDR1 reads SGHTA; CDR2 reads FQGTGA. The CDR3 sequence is CASSQRGGTQYF. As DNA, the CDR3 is TGTGCCAGCAGCCAGAGGGGTGGGACCCAGTACTTC.

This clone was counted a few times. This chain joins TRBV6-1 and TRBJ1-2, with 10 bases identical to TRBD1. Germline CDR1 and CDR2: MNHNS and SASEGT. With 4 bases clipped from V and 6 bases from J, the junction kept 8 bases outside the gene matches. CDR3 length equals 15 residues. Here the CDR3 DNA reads TGTGCCAGCAGTGTGGGCCGGGACAGGGGAAATGGCTACACCTTC. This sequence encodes CASSVGRDRGNGYTF.

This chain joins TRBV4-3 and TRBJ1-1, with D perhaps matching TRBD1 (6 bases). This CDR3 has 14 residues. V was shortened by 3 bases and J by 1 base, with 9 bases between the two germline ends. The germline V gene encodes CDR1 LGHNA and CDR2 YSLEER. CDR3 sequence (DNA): TGCGCCAGCAGCCAGACGACAGGGAACACTGAAGCTTTCTTT. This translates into CASSQTTGNTEAFF.

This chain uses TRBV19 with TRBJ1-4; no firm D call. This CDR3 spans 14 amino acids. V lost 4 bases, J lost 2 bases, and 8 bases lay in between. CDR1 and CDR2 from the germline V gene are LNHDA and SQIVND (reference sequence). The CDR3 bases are TGTGCCAGTAGTAGAGGGCCGACTAATGAAAAACTGTTTTTT. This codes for CASSRGPTNEKLFF.

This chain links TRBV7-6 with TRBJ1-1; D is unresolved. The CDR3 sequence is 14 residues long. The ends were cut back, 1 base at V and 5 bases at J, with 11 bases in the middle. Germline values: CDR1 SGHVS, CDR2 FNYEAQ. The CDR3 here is CASSLGRRTTEAFF. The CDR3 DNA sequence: TGTGCCAGCAGCTTAGGACGGCGGACGACTGAAGCTTTCTTT.

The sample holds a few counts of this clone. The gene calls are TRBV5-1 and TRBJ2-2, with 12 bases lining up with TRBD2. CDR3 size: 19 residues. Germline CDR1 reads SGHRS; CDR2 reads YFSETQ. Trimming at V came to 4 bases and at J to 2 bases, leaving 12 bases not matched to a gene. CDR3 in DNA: TGCGCCAGCAGCCCTAGACGACTAGCGGGGGTAACTAACACCGGGGAGCTGTTTTTT. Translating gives CASSPRRLAGVTNTGELFF. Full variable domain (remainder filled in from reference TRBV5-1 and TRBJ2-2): KAGVTQTPRYLIKTRGQQVTLSCSPISGHRSVSWYQQTPGQGLQFLFEYFSETQRNKGNFPGRFSGRQFSNSRSEMNVSTLELGDSALYLCASSPRRLAGVTNTGELFFGEGSRLTVL.

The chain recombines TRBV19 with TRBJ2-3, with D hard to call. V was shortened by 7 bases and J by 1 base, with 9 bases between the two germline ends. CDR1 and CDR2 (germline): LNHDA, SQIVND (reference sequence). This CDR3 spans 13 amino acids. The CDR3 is CASNIGGTDTQYF. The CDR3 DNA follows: TGTGCCAGTAATATCGGCGGCACAGATACGCAGTATTTT.

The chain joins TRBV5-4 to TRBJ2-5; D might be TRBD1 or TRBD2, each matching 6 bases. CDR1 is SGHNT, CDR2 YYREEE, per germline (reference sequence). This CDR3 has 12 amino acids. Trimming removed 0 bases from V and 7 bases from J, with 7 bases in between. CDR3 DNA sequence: TGTGCCAGCAGCTTGGGGGGGGCGACCCAGTACTTC. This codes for CASSLGGATQYF.

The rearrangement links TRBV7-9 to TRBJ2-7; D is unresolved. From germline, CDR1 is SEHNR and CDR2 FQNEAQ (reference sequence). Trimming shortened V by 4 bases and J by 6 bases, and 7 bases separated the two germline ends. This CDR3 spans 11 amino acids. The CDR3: CASSSSAEQYF. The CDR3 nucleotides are TGTGCCAGCAGCTCTTCTGCCGAGCAGTACTTC.

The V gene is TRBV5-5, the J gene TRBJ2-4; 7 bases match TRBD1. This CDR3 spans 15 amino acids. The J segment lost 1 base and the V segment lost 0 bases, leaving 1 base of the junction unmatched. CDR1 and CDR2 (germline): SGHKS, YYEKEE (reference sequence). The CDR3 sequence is CASSLVTGAKNIQYF. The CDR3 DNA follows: TGTGCCAGCAGCTTGGTGACAGGGGCCAAAAACATTCAGTACTTC. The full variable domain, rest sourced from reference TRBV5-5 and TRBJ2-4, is DAGVTQSPTHLIKTRGQQVTLRCSPISGHKSVSWYQQVLGQGPQFIFQYYEKEERGRGNFPDRFSARQFPNYSSELNVNALLLGDSALYLCASSLVTGAKNIQYFGAGTRLSVL.

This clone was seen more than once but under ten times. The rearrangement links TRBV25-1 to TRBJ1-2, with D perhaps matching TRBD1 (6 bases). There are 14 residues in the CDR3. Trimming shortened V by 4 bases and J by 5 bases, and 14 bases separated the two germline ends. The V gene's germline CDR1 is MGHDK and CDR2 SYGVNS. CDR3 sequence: CASSGGQLAYGYTF. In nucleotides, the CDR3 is TGTGCCAGCAGTGGGGGACAACTGGCGTATGGCTACACCTTC.

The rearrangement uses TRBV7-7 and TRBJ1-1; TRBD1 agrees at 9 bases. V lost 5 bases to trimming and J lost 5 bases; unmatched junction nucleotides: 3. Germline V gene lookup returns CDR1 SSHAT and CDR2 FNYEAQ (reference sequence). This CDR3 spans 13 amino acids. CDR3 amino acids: CASSDGQGTEAFF. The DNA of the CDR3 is TGTGCCAGCAGCGACGGACAGGGGACTGAAGCTTTCTTT.

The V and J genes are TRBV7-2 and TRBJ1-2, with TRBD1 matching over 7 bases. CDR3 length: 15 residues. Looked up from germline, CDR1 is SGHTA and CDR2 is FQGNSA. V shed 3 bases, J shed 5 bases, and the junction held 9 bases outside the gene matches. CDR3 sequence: CASSFDRATPYGYTF. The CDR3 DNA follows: TGTGCCAGCAGCTTTGACAGGGCCACTCCATATGGCTACACCTTC.

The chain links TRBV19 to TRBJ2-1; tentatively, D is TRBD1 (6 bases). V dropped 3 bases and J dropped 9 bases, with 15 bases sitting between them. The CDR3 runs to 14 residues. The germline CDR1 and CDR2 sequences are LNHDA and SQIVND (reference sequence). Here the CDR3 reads CASSMTGETLEQFF. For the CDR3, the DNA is TGTGCCAGTAGTATGACAGGTGAGACCCTTGAGCAGTTCTTC.

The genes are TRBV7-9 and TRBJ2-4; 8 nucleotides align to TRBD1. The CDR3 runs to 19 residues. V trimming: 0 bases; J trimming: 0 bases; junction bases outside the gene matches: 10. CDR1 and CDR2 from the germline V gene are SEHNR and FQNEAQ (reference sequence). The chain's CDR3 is CASSLANPRQGLAKNIQYF. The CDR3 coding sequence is TGTGCCAGCAGCTTAGCGAACCCTAGACAGGGGCTAGCCAAAAACATTCAGTACTTC.

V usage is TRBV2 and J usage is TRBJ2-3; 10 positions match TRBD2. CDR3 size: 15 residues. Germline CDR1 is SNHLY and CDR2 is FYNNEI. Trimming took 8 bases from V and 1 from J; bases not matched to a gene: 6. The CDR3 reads CASGAGGRGTDTQYF. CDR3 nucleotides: TGTGCCAGCGGAGCGGGGGGGCGGGGCACAGATACGCAGTATTTT.

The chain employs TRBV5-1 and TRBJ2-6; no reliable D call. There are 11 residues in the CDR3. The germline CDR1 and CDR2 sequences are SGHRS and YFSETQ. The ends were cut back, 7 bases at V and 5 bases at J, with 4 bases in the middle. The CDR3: CASARANVLTF. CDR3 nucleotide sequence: TGCGCCAGCGCCCGGGCCAACGTCCTGACTTTC.

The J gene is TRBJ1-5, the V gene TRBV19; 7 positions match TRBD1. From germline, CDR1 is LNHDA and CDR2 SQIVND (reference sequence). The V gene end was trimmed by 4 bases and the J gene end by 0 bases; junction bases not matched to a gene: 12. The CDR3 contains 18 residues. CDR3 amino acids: CASSKGRQGLYSNQPQHF. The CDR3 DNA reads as TGTGCCAGTAGTAAAGGACGACAGGGACTTTATAGCAATCAGCCCCAGCATTTT.

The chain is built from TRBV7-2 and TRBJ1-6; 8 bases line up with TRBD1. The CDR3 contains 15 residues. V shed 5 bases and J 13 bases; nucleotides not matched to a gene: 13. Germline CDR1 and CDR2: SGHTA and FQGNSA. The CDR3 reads CASSLSRDRSLPLHF. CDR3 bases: TGTGCCAGCAGCCTGTCCCGGGACAGGTCGCTTCCCCTCCACTTT.

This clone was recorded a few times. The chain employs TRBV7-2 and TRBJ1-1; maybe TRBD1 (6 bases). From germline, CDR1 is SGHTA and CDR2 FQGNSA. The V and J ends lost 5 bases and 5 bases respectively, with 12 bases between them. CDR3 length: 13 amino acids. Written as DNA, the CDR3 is TGTGCCAGCAGCCCAGGAAGGGGGACTGAAGCTTTCTTT. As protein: CASSPGRGTEAFF.

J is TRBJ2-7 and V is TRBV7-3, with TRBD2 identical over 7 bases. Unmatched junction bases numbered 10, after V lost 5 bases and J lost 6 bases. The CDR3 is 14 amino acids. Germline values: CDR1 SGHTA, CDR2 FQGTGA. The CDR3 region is CASSPAGIPSEQYF. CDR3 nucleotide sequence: TGTGCCAGCAGCCCAGCGGGGATCCCCTCCGAGCAGTACTTC. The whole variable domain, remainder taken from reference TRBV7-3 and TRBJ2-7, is GAGVSQTPSNKVTEKGKYVELRCDPISGHTALYWYRQSLGQGPEFLIYFQGTGAADDSGLPNDRFFAVRPEGSVSTLKIQRTERGDSAVYLCASSPAGIPSEQYFGPGTRLTVT.

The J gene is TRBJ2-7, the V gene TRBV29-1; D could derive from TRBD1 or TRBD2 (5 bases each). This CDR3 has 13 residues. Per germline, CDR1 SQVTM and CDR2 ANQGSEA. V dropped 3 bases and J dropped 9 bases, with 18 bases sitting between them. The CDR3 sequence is CSVDERGRVGQYF. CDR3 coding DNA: TGCAGCGTTGATGAGAGGGGACGAGTCGGGCAGTACTTC.